The 25 T cell receptor beta chains in this list originate from one sample, sequenced in a study of radiotherapy plus CTLA-4 blockade in lung cancer (dated by TCRdb to the late 2010s). The library relied on the immunoSEQ multiplex PCR assay. Drawn from immuneACCESS, this table holds only the in-frame rearrangements with V and J called that TCRdb kept. Clones are partly lost; checked studies trace under half to an unresolved V gene and leave the rest unexplained. The sample contains 70,000 to 90,000 clones, around 87% of them found a single time. Of the sample, around 0.87% is held by the ten largest clones. The sequences come from peripheral blood, collected from a patient treated with radiotherapy plus ipilimumab. Receptors originate from a human donor with non-small cell lung cancer who had stable disease on radiotherapy plus ipilimumab.

The chain employs TRBV5-1 and TRBJ1-1; 7 positions match TRBD1. This CDR3 has 15 residues. Germline-derived CDR1 and CDR2 are SGHRS and YFSETQ. J was trimmed by 6 bases and V by 0 bases; bases with no gene match: 8. The CDR3 bases are TGCGCCAGCAGCTTGGAGGGACAGCTCAACTCTGAAGCTTTCTTT. This translates into CASSLEGQLNSEAFF.

This clone is a singleton in its sample. This chain uses TRBV9 with TRBJ1-1; D ambiguous. CDR1 SGDLS and CDR2 YYNGEE come from the germline V gene. This CDR3 comprises 11 residues. V dropped 0 bases and J dropped 8 bases, with 5 bases sitting between them. CDR3 amino acids: CASSVVREAFF. The CDR3 DNA reads as TGTGCCAGCAGCGTAGTCAGGGAAGCTTTCTTT.

The chain links TRBV2 to TRBJ1-5; unclear D gene. Germline V gene sequence: CDR1 SNHLY, CDR2 FYNNEI. The CDR3 runs to 11 residues. Trimming took 2 bases from V and 6 from J, leaving 2 bases between them. The CDR3 is CASSEFQPQHF. CDR3 nucleotide sequence: TGTGCCAGCAGTGAATTTCAGCCCCAGCATTTT.

This clone has just one count. The V gene is TRBV29-1, the J gene TRBJ1-1, with D possibly being TRBD1 (5 bases). Germline loops: CDR1 SQVTM, CDR2 ANQGSEA. Trimming left V 6 bases short and J 7 bases short, with 9 bases between. This CDR3 comprises 10 residues. The CDR3 protein is CSVADSEAFF. CDR3 coding DNA: TGCAGCGTCGCTGACAGTGAAGCTTTCTTT.

The chain carries TRBV10-2 and TRBJ1-6; maybe TRBD1 (5 bases). The germline CDR1 and CDR2 sequences are WSHSY and SAAADI. The CDR3 runs to 15 residues. V lost 6 bases and J lost 7, with 16 bases in between. The CDR3 is CASRGADWMNSPLHF. The CDR3 bases are TGCGCCAGCAGAGGGGCGGACTGGATGAATTCACCCCTCCACTTT.

The rearrangement links TRBV9 to TRBJ1-4; perhaps TRBD1 as D (5 bases). The length of the CDR3 is 15 residues. V was trimmed by 2 bases and J by 4 bases, leaving 12 bases between them. Germline V gives CDR1 SGDLS, CDR2 YYNGEE. The CDR3 loop reads CASSVNQGGNEKLFF. CDR3 bases: TGTGCCAGCAGCGTTAACCAGGGTGGTAATGAAAAACTGTTTTTT.

The chain carries TRBV27 and TRBJ1-5; tentative D call: TRBD1 (5 bases). The germline V and J ends were trimmed by 2 bases and 7 bases, with 12 bases remaining between them. CDR1 is MNHEY and CDR2 is SMNVEV in the germline V gene (reference sequence). The CDR3 is 14 residues long. This CDR3 is CASSLVQGGQPQHF. The CDR3 DNA follows: TGTGCCAGCAGTTTAGTCCAGGGCGGGCAGCCCCAGCATTTT.

The chain employs TRBV5-5 and TRBJ1-4; D gene uncertain. The V end was cut by 0 bases, the J end by 0 bases, with 9 bases between. The length of the CDR3 is 16 residues. Germline V CDR1 and CDR2: SGHKS, YYEKEE (reference sequence). CDR3 coding DNA: TGTGCCAGCAGCTTGGGATCCGTCTCAACTAATGAAAAACTGTTTTTT. It is translated as CASSLGSVSTNEKLFF.

The CDR3 here is CASSQEHRDRALVATNEKLFF. The CDR3 coding sequence is TGCGCCAGCAGCCAAGAACATCGGGACAGGGCCCTCGTTGCAACTAATGAAAAACTGTTTTTT. This chain uses TRBV4-1 with TRBJ1-4, with 9 nucleotides matching TRBD1. V lost 0 bases to trimming and J lost 0 bases; unmatched junction nucleotides: 14. Germline V gene data show CDR1 as MGHRA and CDR2 as YSYEKL. The CDR3 extends over 21 amino acids.

J is TRBJ2-7 and V is TRBV30; D is uncertain. There are 11 residues in the CDR3. Trimming shortened V by 3 bases and J by 3 bases, and 6 bases separated the two germline ends. In germline, CDR1 is GTSNPN, CDR2 SVGIG (reference sequence). The CDR3 region is CAWSFNYEQYF. In nucleotides, the CDR3 is TGTGCCTGGAGCTTTAACTACGAGCAGTACTTC.

The chain recombines TRBV11-1 with TRBJ1-6; possible D gene TRBD1, 6 bases. This CDR3 contains 17 residues. V gave up 3 bases and J gave up 0 bases, with 12 bases separating them. Germline CDR1 reads SGHAT; CDR2 reads FQDESV (reference sequence). The DNA for the CDR3 is TGTGCCAGCAGCTTGGGGGCCGACAGCTCCTATAATTCACCCCTCCACTTT. Amino acid sequence: CASSLGADSSYNSPLHF.

The chain couples TRBV7-3 to TRBJ2-1, with D hard to call. CDR1 is SGHTA, CDR2 FQGTGA, per germline. V was shortened by 0 bases and J by 8 bases, with 5 bases between the two germline ends. The CDR3 totals 12 residues. The CDR3 is CASSLTGYEQFF. CDR3 DNA: TGTGCCAGCAGCTTAACAGGGTATGAGCAGTTCTTC. Looking up the rest from reference TRBV7-3 and TRBJ2-1 gives the full variable domain: GAGVSQTPSNKVTEKGKYVELRCDPISGHTALYWYRQSLGQGPEFLIYFQGTGAADDSGLPNDRFFAVRPEGSVSTLKIQRTERGDSAVYLCASSLTGYEQFFGPGTRLTVL.

V and J are TRBV9 and TRBJ2-3; tentative D call: TRBD2 (6 bases). The germline V gene has CDR1 SGDLS and CDR2 YYNGEE. V lost 7 bases, J lost 3 bases, and 18 bases lay in between. The CDR3 length is 15 residues. The CDR3: CASGLGGRSTDTQYF. DNA of the CDR3: TGTGCCAGCGGTCTCGGAGGGAGGTCTACAGATACGCAGTATTTT.

This chain joins TRBV11-2 and TRBJ2-7; tentative D call: TRBD2 (5 bases). CDR1 and CDR2 (germline): SGHAT, FQNNGV. Trimming removed 1 base from V and 5 bases from J, with 6 bases in between. The CDR3 sequence is 12 residues long. The DNA of the CDR3 is TGTGCCAGCAGCTTAGCGAGGGACGAGCAGTACTTC. It is translated as CASSLARDEQYF.

The rearrangement uses TRBV28 and TRBJ2-5; 10 bases fit TRBD2. V was clipped by 6 bases and J by 11 bases; unmatched bases: 15. In germline, CDR1 is MDHEN, CDR2 SYDVKM. The CDR3 is 15 residues long. The CDR3 reads CASSRGVAGGREQYF. For the CDR3, the DNA is TGTGCCAGCAGCCGCGGGGTAGCGGGAGGTCGAGAGCAGTACTTC.

This rearrangement joins TRBV9 to TRBJ1-5, with D maybe TRBD1 (5 bases). The CDR3 is 16 amino acids. Germline V gene lookup returns CDR1 SGDLS and CDR2 YYNGEE. Trimming shortened V by 4 bases and J by 4 bases, and 18 bases separated the two germline ends. CDR3 residues: CASSPGGGLENQPQHF. DNA of the CDR3: TGTGCCAGCAGCCCCGGGGGAGGGCTGGAGAATCAGCCCCAGCATTTT.

The CDR3 sequence is CASSPANYGYTF. The DNA of the CDR3 is TGTGCCAGTAGCCCGGCCAACTATGGCTACACCTTC. The gene calls are TRBV19 and TRBJ1-2; D gene uncertain. V was trimmed by 6 bases and J by 2 bases, leaving 7 bases between them. The CDR3 is 12 residues long. Germline CDR1 is LNHDA and CDR2 is SQIVND (reference sequence).

This chain connects TRBV14 to TRBJ2-5; unclear D gene. The CDR3 runs to 16 residues. Germline values: CDR1 SGHDN, CDR2 FVKESK. The ends were cut back, 2 bases at V and 1 base at J, with 14 bases in the middle. The CDR3 loop reads CASSQQRQLSQETQYF. CDR3 sequence (DNA): TGTGCCAGCAGCCAACAGAGACAACTCTCCCAAGAGACCCAGTACTTC.

V gene TRBV5-4 combines with J gene TRBJ2-5; TRBD1 matches at 7 bases. Germline CDR1 reads SGHNT; CDR2 reads YYREEE (reference sequence). J was trimmed by 2 bases and V by 3 bases; bases with no gene match: 7. The CDR3 totals 15 residues. The CDR3 reads CASSSRGTSQETQYF. Written as DNA, the CDR3 is TGTGCCAGCAGCTCCAGGGGGACGTCTCAAGAGACCCAGTACTTC.

V and J are TRBV19 and TRBJ1-2, with 7 bases lining up with TRBD1. Losses at the gene ends were 7 bases for V and 2 bases for J; bases not matched to a gene: 10. Germline CDR1 reads LNHDA; CDR2 reads SQIVND (reference sequence). There are 15 residues in the CDR3. The CDR3 region is CASTKGQTRNYGYTF. In nucleotides, the CDR3 is TGTGCCAGTACCAAGGGACAGACGAGGAACTATGGCTACACCTTC. The full variable domain, with the rest looked up from reference TRBV19 and TRBJ1-2, is DGGITQSPKYLFRKEGQNVTLSCEQNLNHDAMYWYRQDPGQGLRLIYYSQIVNDFQKGDIAEGYSVSREKKESFPLTVTSAQKNPTAFYLCASTKGQTRNYGYTFGSGTRLTVV.

The genes are TRBV5-4 and TRBJ1-6, with TRBD1 as a possible D gene (6 bases). The CDR3 covers 15 residues. The germline V gene encodes CDR1 SGHNT and CDR2 YYREEE (reference sequence). The V end lost 0 bases, the J end lost 10 bases, and 14 bases lay between the germline ends. The CDR3 nucleotides are TGTGCCAGCAGCTTGGAGGCAGGGGTAGGGTCACCCCTCCACTTT. It translates to CASSLEAGVGSPLHF.

The genes are TRBV6-1 and TRBJ1-2; D unclear. Deletions cut 3 bases from V and 4 bases from J, with 9 bases between. The CDR3 runs to 13 residues. Germline V gene sequence: CDR1 MNHNS, CDR2 SASEGT. The CDR3 coding sequence is TGTGCCAGCAGTGACCGACACTCCTATGGCTACACCTTC. Protein sequence: CASSDRHSYGYTF.

The chain recombines TRBV19 with TRBJ2-4; 8 bases map to TRBD1. The V gene end was trimmed by 5 bases and the J gene end by 7 bases; junction bases not matched to a gene: 7. This CDR3 comprises 14 residues. The germline V gene has CDR1 LNHDA and CDR2 SQIVND (reference sequence). CDR3 region: CASSDTGGRNIQYF. The CDR3 nucleotides are TGTGCCAGTAGTGACACAGGGGGGAGGAACATTCAGTACTTC.

The V call is TRBV30, the J call TRBJ2-3, with 9 nucleotides matching TRBD2. Germline V gives CDR1 GTSNPN, CDR2 SVGIG (reference sequence). V shed 1 base, J shed 6 bases, and the junction held 8 bases outside the gene matches. The CDR3 sequence is 15 residues long. As DNA, the CDR3 is TGTGCCTGGAGTGCCCTAGCGGGATCATCCGATACGCAGTATTTT. It specifies CAWSALAGSSDTQYF.

V and J are TRBV28 and TRBJ2-5, with D possibly TRBD2 on 5 matching bases. The CDR3 consists of 14 residues. Germline lookup yields CDR1 MDHEN and CDR2 SYDVKM. V lost 4 bases and J 1 base, leaving 10 bases between the germline ends. The CDR3 is CASSYPGFQETQYF. Here the CDR3 DNA reads TGTGCCAGCAGTTACCCGGGGTTCCAAGAGACCCAGTACTTC.